This note documents a single T cell receptor (beta chain) sequence. The record originates from a study of blood T cell repertoires in COVID-19. Study-level background: Spain, Italy and the United States supplied samples that represented acute and convalescent COVID-19. The analysed material was cDNA or gDNA that came from T cells, B-cell-depleted T cells, or PBMCs.

Per the original data handling: Amplification of reference gene primers provided the estimated nucleated cell counts. Profiled with immunoSEQ multiplex PCR; TCRdb holds only in-frame clones, not every one. The D gene and trimming were derived from the DNA, and the V and J assignments and clone size from that table. The table has about 84,000 clones, about 73% seen once. Per germline, CDR1 LNHDA and CDR2 SQIVND (reference sequence). The CDR3 runs 13 residues. V shed 7 bases and J 7 bases; nucleotides not matched to a gene: 6. Sequencing was carried out using peripheral blood. The receptor's source is a man aged 50-59 years with active or convalescent COVID-19. The rearrangement uses TRBV19 and TRBJ2-1; 8 bases fit TRBD2. In DNA form, the CDR3 reads TGTGCCAGTACCCGGGGGGGTGGGAATGAGCAGTTCTTC. As protein: CASTRGGGNEQFF.